This T cell receptor beta chain was observed in a study of tumor and adjacent non-tumor tissue in lung cancer. General study results and limits: TCR diversity was significantly greater in tumor than normal lung tissue.

This clonotype was seen ten or more times. Its matching antigen is unknown. RNA was extracted from bulk tissue without any cell sorting. The V end lost 5 bases, the J end lost 5 bases, and 12 bases lay between the germline ends. Germline lookup yields CDR1 SQVTM and CDR2 ANQGSEA. The CDR3 is made up of 12 amino acids. Three rounds of nested PCR, following a modified ARM-PCR protocol, produced the TCRbeta library. Each CDR3 protein gets one entry after TCRdb re-called the multiplex PCR reads with MiXCR. The data hold 200,000 or so distinct CDR3 sequences, with 71% observed a single time. Sequencing was carried out using lung tumor tissue. The gene calls are TRBV29-1 and TRBJ2-5; D is perhaps TRBD2 (6 bases). The sequence was obtained from a man aged 55 to 70 with non-small cell lung cancer. The CDR3 DNA reads as TGCAGCGTTCTGGAGGGTGGGGAGACCCAGTACTTC. It codes for CSVLEGGETQYF.